The clone carrying this T cell receptor (beta chain) showed up just once. These data come from a study of blood T cell repertoires in COVID-19. Recovery meant two consecutive negative NP/OP PCR tests, professional clearance, or resolved symptoms. Trimming took off 1 base at V and 0 bases at J, with 7 bases between the two ends. The CDR3 contains 16 residues. Germline loops: CDR1 SGHTA, CDR2 FQGNSA. This table comes from immunoSEQ multiplex PCR, and its TCRdb copy is limited to in-frame clones, with some not included. Here the sample spans about 220,000 clones, 70% to 85% being singletons. Input material: PBMCs or T cells enriched from blood (not recorded which). The chain uses TRBV7-2 and TRBJ1-6; D ambiguous. This sequence was found in an older woman who had recovered from COVID-19. For the CDR3, the DNA is TGTGCCAGCAGCTTAGTTTCGAGCTCCTATAATTCACCCCTCCACTTT. Translation gives CASSLVSSSYNSPLHF.